A selection of T cell receptor beta chains follows, all from one sample in a study of blood T cells in healthy people across ages. TCRdb reanalysed the 5' RACE reads using MiXCR and keeps one entry per CDR3 protein. The data show more than 500,000 distinct CDR3 sequences, about 25% seen once. These data are also associated with another study on T cells of mothers and their children.

The specimen was blood. Receptor source: a boy aged 2 to 10 in good health. Both conserved end residues are part of each CDR3. A D gene is named only where the DNA matches it firmly. Clone size appears in some rows only: once, few, many, or a class for an expanded clone.

d_call j_call clone_size v_call cdr3_nt cdr3_aa
TRBD2 TRBJ2-2 . TRBV7-2 TGTGCCAGCAGCTTACTAGCGGGAGAAGGGGAGCTGTTTTTT CASSLLAGEGELFF
. TRBJ2-2 . TRBV29-1 TGCAGCGTTCTTGTTTGGAGCAAGAACACCGGGGAGCTGTTTTTT CSVLVWSKNTGELFF
TRBD1 TRBJ1-2 few TRBV10-3 TGTGCCATCAGGGGGACAGGGAGGTTTGGTAACTATGGCTACACCTTC CAIRGTGRFGNYGYTF
TRBD2 TRBJ2-7 . TRBV5-1 TGCGCCAGCAGCCCCGAAGGCGGCGGGGGGGCCAGTATAGGTTACGAGCAGTACTTC CASSPEGGGGASIGYEQYF
TRBD2 TRBJ2-1 few TRBV18 TGTGCCAGCTCACCAAAGGCGCTGACTAGCGGGGGGGCACGTGAGCAGTTCTTC CASSPKALTSGGAREQFF
TRBD2 TRBJ2-5 few TRBV7-2 TGTGCCAGCAGCTTAGCACAAGTAGCGGGAGGGCCCCCAGAGACCCAGTACTTC CASSLAQVAGGPPETQYF
. TRBJ2-4 . TRBV2 TGTGCCAGCAGGAGGGGACTCATAGCCAAAAACATTCAGTACTTC CASRRGLIAKNIQYF
TRBD2 TRBJ2-1 few TRBV2 TGTGCCAGCACTTCGACTAGCGGGAGTCTAGATGAGCAGTTCTTC CASTSTSGSLDEQFF
. TRBJ2-3 . TRBV5-6 TGTGTCAGCAGCTTAGGAGGAGGAGGGGGTTCAGATACGCAGTATTTT CVSSLGGGGGSDTQYF
. TRBJ1-2 few TRBV10-3 TGTGCCATCAGTGATGGGAGGAACACTTACTATGGCTACACCTTC CAISDGRNTYYGYTF
. TRBJ2-7 few TRBV27 TGTGCCAGCAGTTTATTCCCTCCCACGGGTTCCTACGAGCAGTACTTC CASSLFPPTGSYEQYF
. TRBJ1-6 few TRBV12-3/TRBV12-4 TGTGCCAGCAGTTTTAGGGTTGGCTCACCCCTCCACTTT CASSFRVGSPLHF
. TRBJ1-1 many TRBV29-1 TGCAGCGTTGAGGAAGGGTCTAGGTTCGACACTGAAGCTTTCTTT CSVEEGSRFDTEAFF
. TRBJ1-2 . TRBV29-1 TGCAGCGTTGAGACTCCGGCCCGGGACGGGGGTAATGGCTACACCTTC CSVETPARDGGNGYTF
. TRBJ1-2 . TRBV6-5 TGTGCCAGCAGAACAGACATGACCAACTATGGCTACACCTTC CASRTDMTNYGYTF
. TRBJ1-1 . TRBV7-3 TGTGCCAGCAGCCTAGGCATGCAGGCCCCTGCTTTCTTT CASSLGMQAPAFF
TRBD2 TRBJ2-1 . TRBV12-3/TRBV12-4 TGTGCCCCGCGGGGGCTAGCGGGAAAGAGCTCCTACAATGAGCAGTTCTTC CAPRGLAGKSSYNEQFF
. TRBJ1-6 . TRBV7-2 TGTGCCAGCAGCTTAGGAAGGGGACTGAGTCTACCCCTCCACTTT CASSLGRGLSLPLHF
TRBD1 TRBJ1-1 few TRBV19 TGTGCCAGTAGTATAGCCGGGACAGTGAACACTGAAGCTTTCTTT CASSIAGTVNTEAFF
. TRBJ1-6 few TRBV25-1 TGTGCCAGCAGTGAACGGATGGGGTTTAATTCACCCCTCCACTTT CASSERMGFNSPLHF
. TRBJ2-1 . TRBV24-1 TGTGCCACCAGTGACGGGGGAGCGGGCTCCTACAATGAGCAGTTCTTC CATSDGGAGSYNEQFF
. TRBJ2-5 few TRBV6-5 TGTGCCAGCAGCCCGGGAGGGGGCCTCCAAGAGACCCAGTACTTC CASSPGGGLQETQYF
TRBD2 TRBJ2-3 . TRBV28 TGTGCCAGCAGTTTGTTTAGCGGGGGCACAGATACGCAGTATTTT CASSLFSGGTDTQYF
. TRBJ1-1 few TRBV7-2 TGTGCCAGCAGACCCGCACAGGCGACTGGACGTGAAGCTTTCTTT CASRPAQATGREAFF
TRBD1 TRBJ1-1 . TRBV6-5 TGTGCCAGCAGCCACGAACCACGGACAGGGACGAACACTGAAGCTTTCTTT CASSHEPRTGTNTEAFF
TRBD1 TRBJ2-3 few TRBV20-1 TGCAGTGCCCCCGGGACAGGGGGCCTCGGTTTTTATTTT CSAPGTGGLGFYF
. TRBJ1-1 . TRBV2 TGTGCCAGCGGACAGAGCCCTTTTGCGAACACTGAAGCCTTCTTT CASGQSPFANTEAFF
. TRBJ2-2 few TRBV3-1 TGTGCCAGCAGCCAAGTCGGGGCCGGCCTAGCCGGGGAGCTGTTTTTT CASSQVGAGLAGELFF
. TRBJ2-3 . TRBV11-2 TGTGCCAGCAGCCTCCCATCTGGCGGGGGCCCAGATACGCAGTATTTT CASSLPSGGGPDTQYF
. TRBJ1-1 once TRBV29-1 TGCAGCGTTTCCGGTATTATGAACACTGAAGCTTTCTTT CSVSGIMNTEAFF
. TRBJ1-4 few TRBV15 TGTGCCACCAGCAGACACAGAGTTAATGAAAAACTGTTTTTT CATSRHRVNEKLFF
. TRBJ1-4 . TRBV6-5 TGTGCCAGCACCTACTCTGGGCGTAATGAAAAACTGTTTTTT CASTYSGRNEKLFF
TRBD2 TRBJ2-7 . TRBV5-1 TGCGCCAGCAGCCCTAGCGGGACGGGAGAGCAGTACTTC CASSPSGTGEQYF
. TRBJ2-4 . TRBV10-3 TGTGCCATCAGTGGGTCCGGGACGGATCAGTACTTC CAISGSGTDQYF
TRBD1 TRBJ2-7 . TRBV6-1 TGTGCCAGCAGCCACGGGACAGGGGAGGCCGAGCAGTACTTC CASSHGTGEAEQYF
. TRBJ2-7 few TRBV12-3/TRBV12-4 TGTGCCAGCGGTATAGGCTACGAGCAGTACTTC CASGIGYEQYF
. TRBJ2-3 . TRBV5-1 TGCGCCAGCAGCTTGGCCGGTGTTTCGGCAGATACGCAGTATTTT CASSLAGVSADTQYF
. TRBJ1-2 few TRBV5-1 TGCGCCAGCAGCTTAAGCACGGATAACTATGGCTACACCTTC CASSLSTDNYGYTF
. TRBJ2-7 few TRBV7-9 TGTGCCAGCAGCTTAACCACACAGATCAACTCCTACGAGCAGTACTTC CASSLTTQINSYEQYF
TRBD2 TRBJ2-1 few TRBV4-2 TGTGCCAGCAGCCCCGGGACTAGCGGCATCGAACAGTTCTTC CASSPGTSGIEQFF
TRBD1 TRBJ1-2 few TRBV9 TGTGCCAGCAGCAGGGACAGGGGGCGCATTGGCTACACCTTC CASSRDRGRIGYTF
. TRBJ2-1 few TRBV20-1 TGCAGTGCTAGAGATGGGTTGGAGGGGCTAGGACCCCACAATGAGCAGTTCTTC CSARDGLEGLGPHNEQFF
. TRBJ2-5 . TRBV6-2/TRBV6-3 TGTGCCAGCAGTTACGAGTCTCCGTCGGGAGTCGAGACCCAGTACTTC CASSYESPSGVETQYF
. TRBJ2-7 . TRBV6-2/TRBV6-3 TGTGCCAGCAGCCGGGGCCTCTTTCAAGCTGAGCAGTACTTC CASSRGLFQAEQYF
. TRBJ2-5 . TRBV13 TGTGCCAGCAGCTTAGGCCTGTCTAGCCGGGACCAAGAGACCCAGTACTTC CASSLGLSSRDQETQYF
TRBD1 TRBJ1-1 . TRBV7-9 TGTGCCAGCAGCATGGGACAGTCCTTGAACACTGAAGCTTTCTTT CASSMGQSLNTEAFF
. TRBJ2-4 few TRBV27 TGTGCCAGCAGTGATATTGGCAGGGGCTTGACCTTAGCCAAAAACATTCAGTACTTC CASSDIGRGLTLAKNIQYF
TRBD2 TRBJ2-3 . TRBV5-1 TGCGCCAGCAGCTTGGTGGCTAGCGGGACCTTCAGCACAGATACGCAGTATTTT CASSLVASGTFSTDTQYF
TRBD1 TRBJ1-5 few TRBV28 TGTGCCAGCAGTTTCCCACAGGGGAGACAGCCCCAGCATTTT CASSFPQGRQPQHF
. TRBJ2-5 few TRBV12-3/TRBV12-4 TGTGCCAGCAGTCTGACCTTGACACGTGAAGTTAGGGAGACCCAGTACTTC CASSLTLTREVRETQYF
. TRBJ2-7 few TRBV10-3 TGTGCCATCAGTGAGTTTACGGGGACCTACGAGCAGTACTTC CAISEFTGTYEQYF
. TRBJ2-5 . TRBV29-1 TGCAGCGTCGTAGACTCGGGACGTCCACAAGAGACCCAGTACTTC CSVVDSGRPQETQYF
. TRBJ2-6 few TRBV7-9 TGTGCCAGCAGCCTCGTGGGCAGGTCTGGGGCCAACGTCCTGACTTTC CASSLVGRSGANVLTF